This T cell receptor (beta chain) was observed in a study of tumor-infiltrating lymphocytes in localized non-small cell lung cancer. Produced via immunoSEQ multiplex PCR; TCRdb's table is partial and in-frame only. Of about 13,000 clones in the sample, approximately 85% were seen once. The CDR3 runs 15 residues. Trimming left V 5 bases short and J 2 bases short, with 15 bases between. The germline V gene encodes CDR1 SGHNT and CDR2 YYREEE (reference sequence). The chain has TRBV5-4 and TRBJ2-3; weak D call: TRBD1 (5 bases). The sequencing sample was made of lung tumor tissue. This sequence was found in a human donor with non-small cell lung cancer. CDR3 sequence: CASRSREGFTDTQYF. The CDR3 bases are TGTGCCAGCAGGTCCAGGGAAGGGTTCACAGATACGCAGTATTTT.